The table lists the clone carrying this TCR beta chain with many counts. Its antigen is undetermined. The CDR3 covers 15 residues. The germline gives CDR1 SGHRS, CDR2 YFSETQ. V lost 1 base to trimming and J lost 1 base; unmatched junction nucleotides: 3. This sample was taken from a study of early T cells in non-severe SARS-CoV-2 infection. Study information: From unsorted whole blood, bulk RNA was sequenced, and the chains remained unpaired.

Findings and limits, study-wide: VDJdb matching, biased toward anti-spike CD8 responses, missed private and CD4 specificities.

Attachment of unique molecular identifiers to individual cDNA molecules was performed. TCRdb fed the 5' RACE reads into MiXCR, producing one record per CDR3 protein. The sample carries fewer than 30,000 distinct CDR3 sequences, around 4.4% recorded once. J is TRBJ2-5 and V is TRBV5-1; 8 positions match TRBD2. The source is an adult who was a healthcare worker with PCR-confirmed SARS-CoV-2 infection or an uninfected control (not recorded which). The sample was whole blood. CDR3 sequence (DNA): TGCGCCAGCAGCTTGAGTAGCGGGACCCAAGAGACCCAGTACTTC. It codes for CASSLSSGTQETQYF.